One sample yielded the 13 T cell receptor beta chains listed below, sequenced in a study of T cell responses to AZD1222 COVID-19 vaccine. Clones were sequenced by immunoSEQ multiplex PCR, and TCRdb holds only the in-frame ones, with some missing. The sample holds about 86,000 clones, 88% seen once. Here the sequenced sample was peripheral blood, taken 28 days after the second AZD1222 dose. The receptors derive from an adult who received the AZD1222 COVID-19 vaccine.

The chain employs TRBV7-2 and TRBJ2-2, with D perhaps matching TRBD2 (6 bases). The CDR3 extends over 13 amino acids. Germline V gene lookup returns CDR1 SGHTA and CDR2 FQGNSA. With 2 bases removed from V and 13 bases from J, the gap between germline ends came to 14 bases. Here the CDR3 reads CASSLRGSEGLFF. CDR3 nucleotides: TGTGCCAGCAGCTTACGGGGGTCTGAGGGGCTGTTTTTT. The variable domain in full, with the rest retrieved from reference TRBV7-2 and TRBJ2-2, is GAGVSQSPSNKVTEKGKDVELRCDPISGHTALYWYRQSLGQGLEFLIYFQGNSAPDKSGLPSDRFSAERTGGSVSTLTIQRTQQEDSAVYLCASSLRGSEGLFFGEGSRLTVL.

The chain employs TRBV5-1 and TRBJ1-4; TRBD1 matches at 7 bases. The CDR3 consists of 14 residues. CDR1 and CDR2 from the germline V gene are SGHRS and YFSETQ. After removal of 3 bases from V and 5 bases from J, the junction contained 4 bases not matched to a gene. The CDR3 sequence is CASSYGTVNEKLFF. CDR3 in DNA: TGCGCCAGCAGCTACGGGACAGTGAATGAAAAACTGTTTTTT.

The CDR3 protein is CASSPPGQYQPQHF. The DNA of the CDR3 is TGTGCCAGCTCACCACCGGGACAGTATCAGCCCCAGCATTTT. The chain couples TRBV18 to TRBJ1-5; 7 bases align to TRBD1. The V gene end was trimmed by 0 bases and the J gene end by 5 bases; junction bases not matched to a gene: 1. This CDR3 is built from 14 residues. Germline loops: CDR1 KGHSH, CDR2 LQKENI.

The genes are TRBV6-5 and TRBJ1-1, with TRBD1 identical over 7 bases. The V segment lost 3 bases and the J segment 3 bases; nucleotides outside the gene matches: 7. Germline V CDR1 and CDR2: MNHEY, SVGAGI. The CDR3 contains 15 residues. In DNA, the CDR3 is TGTGCCAGCAGTTATGGAGGAACAGGGGACACTGAAGCTTTCTTT. As protein: CASSYGGTGDTEAFF.

This chain links TRBV6-4 with TRBJ2-6, with D tentatively TRBD1 (6 bases). The CDR3 runs 15 residues. Germline V lookup: CDR1 MRHNA, CDR2 SNTAGT. The V end lost 6 bases, the J end lost 2 bases, and 11 bases lay between the germline ends. CDR3 DNA: TGTGCCAGCAGCCTCGACAGGACTGGGGCCAACGTCCTGACTTTC. Amino acids: CASSLDRTGANVLTF.

The chain combines TRBV28 with TRBJ1-2; TRBD1 agrees at 7 bases. The CDR3 is 19 residues long. The V and J ends lost 2 bases and 1 base, in that order; junction bases with no gene match: 16. Germline V lookup: CDR1 MDHEN, CDR2 SYDVKM. The CDR3 region has the DNA TGTGCCAGCAGTTTAGAGGTGGCAGGGGGGTTGGGAATTAACTATGGCTACACCTTC. Encoded protein: CASSLEVAGGLGINYGYTF.

V and J are TRBV7-9 and TRBJ1-1, with D possibly TRBD1 on 5 matching bases. The CDR3 is 14 residues long. From germline, CDR1 is SEHNR and CDR2 FQNEAQ (reference sequence). V lost 1 base, J lost 0 bases, and 6 bases lay in between. The CDR3 sequence is CASSLGGMNTEAFF. CDR3 coding DNA: TGTGCCAGCAGCTTAGGGGGCATGAACACTGAAGCTTTCTTT.

This chain links TRBV19 with TRBJ2-4, with 7 bases that match TRBD2. Germline values: CDR1 LNHDA, CDR2 SQIVND (reference sequence). The V gene end was trimmed by 7 bases and the J gene end by 0 bases; junction bases not matched to a gene: 15. This CDR3 has 18 amino acids. CDR3 loop: CASTSWAVTGGAKNIQYF. The CDR3 DNA follows: TGTGCCAGTACCTCGTGGGCAGTGACGGGGGGAGCCAAAAACATTCAGTACTTC.

Worth noting for this clone: At the DNA level, this CDR3 is encoded by other sequences in the same sample as well. V is TRBV5-4 and J is TRBJ1-1; the D gene is possibly TRBD1 (6 bases). CDR1 SGHNT and CDR2 YYREEE come from the germline V gene (reference sequence). The V gene lost 4 bases and the J gene lost 3 bases, with 13 bases spanning the gap. The CDR3 has 14 residues. The CDR3 DNA is TGTGCCAGCAGCCTCTGGGGGGCGGACACTGAAGCTTTCTTT. The encoded protein is CASSLWGADTEAFF.

The chain uses TRBV11-2 and TRBJ1-2; TRBD1 is a possible D gene (5 bases). The CDR3 sequence is 15 residues long. V dropped 2 bases and J dropped 4 bases, with 14 bases sitting between them. Germline assignment: CDR1 SGHAT and CDR2 FQNNGV. The CDR3 nucleotides read TGTGCCAGCAGCTTACCCCTGGGGCGGCTCTATGGCTACACCTTC. Its protein product is CASSLPLGRLYGYTF.

This clone came up once. For the CDR3, the DNA is TGTGCCAGCAGCCCTGAGACTCGGCTCGGCGAGCAGTTCTTC. It translates to CASSPETRLGEQFF. The V gene is TRBV5-4, the J gene TRBJ2-1; D gene ambiguous. The germline V and J ends were trimmed by 4 bases and 10 bases, with 18 bases remaining between them. In germline, CDR1 is SGHNT, CDR2 YYREEE (reference sequence). The CDR3 runs 14 residues. Supplemented by reference TRBV5-4 and TRBJ2-1, the full variable domain reads ETGVTQSPTHLIKTRGQQVTLRCSSQSGHNTVSWYQQALGQGPQFIFQYYREEENGRGNFPPRFSGLQFPNYSSELNVNALELDDSALYLCASSPETRLGEQFFGPGTRLTVL.

The CDR3 DNA reads as TGTGCCAGCAGTTTCCCAGGGGAGGGGAATGAGCAGTTCTTC. Protein product: CASSFPGEGNEQFF. The rearrangement uses TRBV27 and TRBJ2-1; possibly TRBD2 for D (7 bases). Between the trimmed V and J ends, which lost 3 bases and 7 bases, there was a span of 13 bases. CDR1 is MNHEY and CDR2 is SMNVEV in the germline V gene (reference sequence). This CDR3 is built from 14 residues.

The sample holds one count of this clone. The chain is built from TRBV6-2 or TRBV6-3 and TRBJ1-5; tentatively, D is TRBD1 (6 bases). The CDR3 is made up of 14 amino acids. CDR1 MNHEY and CDR2 SVGEGT come from the germline V gene. Between the trimmed V and J ends, which lost 6 bases and 4 bases, there was a span of 13 bases. The CDR3 region is CASSSGQTNQPQHF. CDR3 nucleotide sequence: TGTGCCAGCAGCTCGGGACAAACAAATCAGCCCCAGCATTTT.